This paragraph covers one T cell receptor beta chain sequence. It lacks a known antigen. Nothing much larger sits one base from this clone, and base qualities are not available. Taken from cysteine to phenylalanine, the CDR3 has 14 residues. Of all the DNA, just the CDR3 is kept, 42 bases in frame from base 1. V sheds 9 bases and J sheds 0 bases, leaving 13 bases between their ends. The germline V gene yields SGHRS for CDR1 and YFSETQ for CDR2. This sample's time point label indicates: baseline before first vaccination. The vaccinee samples were drawn from two UK trials, COV001 and COV002, one of which was a single-blind randomized controlled phase 2/3 trial testing AZD1222 (ChAdOx1 nCoV-19) in healthy adults. For TCRbeta chain sequencing, PBMC samples were collected from trial participants at day 0 and at day 28 after the second dose. The CDR3 regions of human TCRbeta chains were analyzed by immunosequencing. The original methods were these. TCRs in the repertoires were matched against a reference library of SARS-CoV-2-specific TCRs that had been generated with the MIRA antigen-specificity platform. Breadth was defined as the fraction of unique TCRs that were SARS-CoV-2-associated, and depth was defined as the fraction of total T cells that were SARS-CoV-2-associated. Using the MIRA data, every spike-specific TCR was mapped to the spike region that the TCR reacted to and assigned to either a CD4 or a CD8 class. Log10-transformed breadth and depth values were compared by one-way ANOVA with Sidak's multiple comparisons tests. The immuneACCESS repertoire file appears here via TCRdb, limited to in-frame rearrangements. These files lack a portion of the clones; in checked studies, under half of the deficit traces to unresolved V genes, and the cause of the others is not known. Clonal size and the V and J genes are those of that table, whereas D and trimming came from the DNA. Within this sample are 110,000 to 150,000 clones, with around 90% of them counted one time only. The ten top clones hold more than 3.5% of the sample.

This entry is derived from a study of T cell responses to AZD1222 COVID-19 vaccine (dated by TCRdb to about 2021). Study-level background: AZD1222 recipients given second doses at about 4 weeks or at about 12 weeks were pooled, since spike-specific TCR depth and breadth were not found to differ between the two schedules. Trial participants were enrolled by age into subgroups of 18-55, 56-69 and 70-plus years, and around 150, 29 and 61 TCR-sequenced participants, respectively, were included in these subgroups. A total of 233 trial participants underwent TCR sequencing, of whom 207 received two doses of AZD1222 and about 26 received two doses of the MenACWY control vaccine. Study-level results and caveats: Only five to seven AZD1222 recipients were SARS-CoV-2 seropositive at baseline, limiting conclusions about previously exposed vaccinees. In the small 56-69-year group, the increase in depth fell short of significance, most likely because of low power. After two AZD1222 doses, both the breadth and the depth of spike-specific TCRs were significantly higher than at day 0 and than in MenACWY recipients. Participants were mostly white British and included more females than males, and it was suggested by the authors that clonal diversity may have been underestimated. Reportedly, almost half of the unique spike-specific TCRs recognized epitopes lying outside the regions that are mutated in the B.1.351 and B.1.1.7 variants. Because no day 14 peak-response samples were available, repertoires were characterized only after the peak T cell response. CD4 TCRs associated with the vaccine covered the entire spike protein, and the dominant responses were in regions 160-218 and 743-854.

The TCR sequence derives from an adult in good health. Source: peripheral blood, taken on day 0 of AZD1222 vaccination. The chain joins TRBV5-1 to TRBJ2-1; the D gene cannot be named for sure. The CDR3 protein: CATSMESSYNEQFF. The sequence in DNA is TGCGCCACCTCCATGGAGAGCTCCTACAATGAGCAGTTCTTC.